What follows are 20 T cell receptor beta chains derived from one specimen sequenced in a study of T cell clones after liver transplantation. Produced via immunoSEQ multiplex PCR; TCRdb's table is partial and in-frame only. Of more than 75,000 clones listed, about 82% are singletons. Sequencing used CD4+ T cells from blood, obtained approximately 3.5 years after liver transplant. These receptors were collected from a human patient who received a liver transplant. Some T cells may possibly be graft donor cells.

This clone was observed a handful of times. V usage is TRBV5-1 and J usage is TRBJ2-1; 7 nucleotides line up with TRBD1. CDR3 length equals 16 residues. The germline gives CDR1 SGHRS, CDR2 YFSETQ. Trimming removed 4 bases from V and 5 bases from J; junction bases left unmatched: 12. CDR3 amino acids: CASSPSLSDRDNEQFF. The CDR3 coding sequence is TGCGCCAGCAGCCCCTCCCTTTCCGACAGGGACAATGAGCAGTTCTTC.

V is TRBV7-6 and J is TRBJ2-2; the D is unclear. This CDR3 comprises 15 residues. The germline CDR1 and CDR2 sequences are SGHVS and FNYEAQ. V lost 4 bases, J lost 5 bases, and 14 bases lay in between. CDR3 nucleotide sequence: TGTGCCAGCAGCTCGCAACTCCCTGGGACCGGGGAGCTGTTTTTT. Amino acids: CASSSQLPGTGELFF.

The CDR3 bases are TGTGCCAGCAGTTCAGACAGGGGGAACTATGGCTACACCTTC. This codes for CASSSDRGNYGYTF. The rearrangement uses TRBV28 and TRBJ1-2; 9 bases are shared with TRBD1. With V trimmed by 4 bases and J by 2 bases, 2 bases remained unmatched. The CDR3 runs to 14 residues. Per germline, CDR1 MDHEN and CDR2 SYDVKM.

The CDR3 spells CASSSLGADGRNQPQHF. The CDR3 DNA reads as TGTGCCAGCAGCTCCCTGGGGGCTGACGGACGCAATCAGCCCCAGCATTTT. J is TRBJ1-5 and V is TRBV5-6; possible D gene TRBD1, 6 bases. V was clipped by 3 bases and J by 2 bases, with 18 bases between them. The CDR3 contains 17 residues. In germline, CDR1 is SGHDT, CDR2 YYEEEE.

This chain joins TRBV28 and TRBJ2-7; D unclear. This CDR3 contains 13 residues. V gave up 4 bases and J gave up 4 bases, with 11 bases separating them. Germline values: CDR1 MDHEN, CDR2 SYDVKM. This CDR3 reads CASSSTAPYEQYF. The CDR3 coding sequence is TGTGCCAGCAGTTCCACTGCTCCTTACGAGCAGTACTTC.

The V and J genes are TRBV28 and TRBJ2-7; TRBD2 is a possible D gene (7 bases). Trimming removed 5 bases from V and 1 base from J, with 21 bases in between. This CDR3 has 17 amino acids. Germline V lookup: CDR1 MDHEN, CDR2 SYDVKM. The CDR3 is CASSPLGGLSPSYEQYF. DNA for the CDR3: TGTGCCAGCAGTCCCCTCGGGGGGCTTTCTCCTTCCTACGAGCAGTACTTC. Full variable domain (outside the CDR3, taken from reference TRBV28 and TRBJ2-7): DVKVTQSSRYLVKRTGEKVFLECVQDMDHENMFWYRQDPGLGLRLIYFSYDVKMKEKGDIPEGYSVSREKKERFSLILESASTNQTSMYLCASSPLGGLSPSYEQYFGPGTRLTVT.

In DNA, the CDR3 is TGTGCCAGCAGTTACCTAGGACGGGACTACAATGAGCAGTTCTTC. Its translation: CASSYLGRDYNEQFF. The chain carries TRBV6-5 and TRBJ2-1; D perhaps matches TRBD2 (5 bases). Germline V lookup: CDR1 MNHEY, CDR2 SVGAGI. Deletions cut 2 bases from V and 3 bases from J, with 11 bases between. The length of the CDR3 is 15 residues.

This sequence joins TRBV28 and TRBJ1-5; D is unresolved. The CDR3 has 14 residues. V lost 5 bases and J 7 bases, leaving 15 bases between the germline ends. Germline V gene sequence: CDR1 MDHEN, CDR2 SYDVKM. CDR3 in DNA: TGTGCCAGCAGTCCCAACCACTTCCACCAGCCCCAGCATTTT. It codes for CASSPNHFHQPQHF.

This chain connects TRBV5-1 to TRBJ2-3; possibly TRBD1 or TRBD2 for D (5 bases each). The CDR3 loop spans 15 amino acids. The V gene lost 6 bases and the J gene lost 0 bases, with 14 bases spanning the gap. Germline lookup yields CDR1 SGHRS and CDR2 YFSETQ. The CDR3 is CASTISGASTDTQYF. The CDR3 DNA reads as TGCGCCAGCACCATATCCGGGGCAAGCACAGATACGCAGTATTTT.

The chain joins TRBV7-9 to TRBJ2-7; perhaps TRBD1 as D (6 bases). The CDR3 extends over 13 amino acids. Per the germline V gene, CDR1 is SEHNR and CDR2 is FQNEAQ (reference sequence). The V end lost 5 bases, the J end lost 3 bases, and 11 bases lay between the germline ends. The CDR3 bases are TGTGCCAGCAGCCACGGGACACTCTACGAGCAGTACTTC. Translation gives CASSHGTLYEQYF.

CDR3 DNA sequence: TGCGCCAGCAGCTTTCTGGGCCCTTTCTACGAGCAGTACTTC. Its protein product is CASSFLGPFYEQYF. This chain uses TRBV5-1 with TRBJ2-7; D is uncertain. The CDR3 spans 14 residues. The germline CDR1 and CDR2 sequences are SGHRS and YFSETQ. The V gene lost 2 bases and the J gene lost 3 bases, with 12 bases spanning the gap.

In the case of this clone: At the DNA level, this CDR3 is encoded by other sequences in the same sample as well. The V gene is TRBV5-1, the J gene TRBJ2-2; unclear D gene. This CDR3 spans 14 amino acids. V was shortened by 0 bases and J by 2 bases, with 5 bases between the two germline ends. Germline assignment: CDR1 SGHRS and CDR2 YFSETQ. DNA of the CDR3: TGCGCCAGCAGCTTGGAGGTCAACACCGGGGAGCTGTTTTTT. It translates to CASSLEVNTGELFF.

The chain is built from TRBV9 and TRBJ2-2; D is unresolved. Trimming cost V 6 bases and J 0 bases, with 6 bases left between them. The CDR3 extends over 13 amino acids. Germline V CDR1 and CDR2: SGDLS, YYNGEE. CDR3 region: CASTGPNTGELFF. The CDR3 nucleotides are TGTGCCAGCACTGGCCCGAACACCGGGGAGCTGTTTTTT.

The CDR3 sequence: CSGGRNEKLFF. The DNA for the CDR3 is TGCAGTGGGGGGCGCAATGAAAAACTGTTTTTT. The chain joins TRBV20-1 to TRBJ1-4; D is perhaps TRBD1 (6 bases). Germline V gives CDR1 DFQATT, CDR2 SNEGSKA (reference sequence). There are 11 residues in the CDR3. V shed 7 bases and J shed 5 bases, with 8 bases lying between them.

This chain joins TRBV7-6 and TRBJ2-1; 7 bases are shared with TRBD1. V was pared by 2 bases and J by 3 bases, with 7 bases of the junction left unmatched. The CDR3 loop spans 16 amino acids. Germline values: CDR1 SGHVS, CDR2 FNYEAQ. CDR3 in DNA: TGTGCCAGCAGCTTAAGAGGGGGCGCTGACTACAATGAGCAGTTCTTC. It codes for CASSLRGGADYNEQFF.

The chain has TRBV20-1 and TRBJ1-4, with D tentatively TRBD1 (6 bases). Between the trimmed V and J ends, which lost 8 bases and 7 bases, there was a span of 11 bases. The CDR3 runs 11 residues. Germline assignment: CDR1 DFQATT and CDR2 SNEGSKA (reference sequence). The CDR3: CSQGKGEKLFF. The CDR3 DNA reads as TGCAGTCAGGGGAAGGGTGAAAAACTGTTTTTT.

J is TRBJ2-7 and V is TRBV6-5, with D perhaps matching TRBD1 (6 bases). Germline loops: CDR1 MNHEY, CDR2 SVGAGI. The V end lost 8 bases, the J end lost 4 bases, and 12 bases lay between the germline ends. The CDR3 length is 12 residues. The CDR3, as DNA: TGTGCCAGCCGGGACACTCAATACGAGCAGTACTTC. Translation gives CASRDTQYEQYF.

V usage is TRBV28 and J usage is TRBJ2-7; no firm D call. In germline, CDR1 is MDHEN, CDR2 SYDVKM. Trimming left V 10 bases short and J 0 bases short, with 13 bases between. CDR3 size: 13 residues. The CDR3 DNA is TGTGCCACCGACGAGGAGTTCTCCTACGAGCAGTACTTC. Translating gives CATDEEFSYEQYF.

With respect to this clone: Mismatch with germline at one junction end may stem from a read error. The chain links TRBV11-2 to TRBJ2-3; D is uncertain. The CDR3 sequence is 17 residues long. Germline CDR1 SGHAT, CDR2 FQNNGV. DNA of the CDR3: TGCGCCAGCAGCTTAGGGCGGCACGCGGCCCCCACAGATACGCAGTATTTT. The encoded protein is CASSLGRHAAPTDTQYF.

The sample holds a few counts of this clone. The rearrangement uses TRBV7-7 and TRBJ2-5; D is uncertain. Trimming pared 4 bases from V and 5 bases from J, leaving 11 bases between. Germline V gene data show CDR1 as SSHAT and CDR2 as FNYEAQ (reference sequence). The CDR3 has 13 residues. CDR3 sequence: CASSSGGDETQYF. The CDR3 nucleotides read TGTGCCAGCAGCTCAGGTGGCGACGAGACCCAGTACTTC. Full variable domain (remainder filled in from reference TRBV7-7 and TRBJ2-5): GAGVSQSPRYKVTKRGQDVTLRCDPISSHATLYWYQQALGQGPEFLTYFNYEAQPDKSGLPSDRFSAERPEGSISTLTIQRTEQRDSAMYRCASSSGGDETQYFGPGTRLLVL.